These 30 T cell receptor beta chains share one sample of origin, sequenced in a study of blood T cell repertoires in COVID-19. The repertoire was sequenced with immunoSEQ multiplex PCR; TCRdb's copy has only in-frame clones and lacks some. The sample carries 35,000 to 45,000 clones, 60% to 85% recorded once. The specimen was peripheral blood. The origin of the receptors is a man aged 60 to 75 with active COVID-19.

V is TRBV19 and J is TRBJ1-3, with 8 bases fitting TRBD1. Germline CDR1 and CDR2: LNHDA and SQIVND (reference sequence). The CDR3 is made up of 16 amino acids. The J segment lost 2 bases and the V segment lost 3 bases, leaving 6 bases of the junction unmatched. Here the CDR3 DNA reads TGTGCCAGTAGTATCGGTGGACAGGGCCCTGGAAACACCATATATTTT. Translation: CASSIGGQGPGNTIYF.

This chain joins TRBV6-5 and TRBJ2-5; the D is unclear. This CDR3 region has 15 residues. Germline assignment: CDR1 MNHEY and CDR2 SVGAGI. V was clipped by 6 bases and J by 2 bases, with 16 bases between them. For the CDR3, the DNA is TGTGCCAGCAGCCCAGACACTGACCCTCAAGAGACCCAGTACTTC. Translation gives CASSPDTDPQETQYF.

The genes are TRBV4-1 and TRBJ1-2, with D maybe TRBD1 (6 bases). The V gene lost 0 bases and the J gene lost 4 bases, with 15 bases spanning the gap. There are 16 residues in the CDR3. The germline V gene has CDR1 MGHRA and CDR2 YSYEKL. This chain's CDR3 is CASSQELGQPVYGYTF. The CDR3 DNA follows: TGCGCCAGCAGCCAAGAGTTAGGACAGCCAGTCTATGGCTACACCTTC.

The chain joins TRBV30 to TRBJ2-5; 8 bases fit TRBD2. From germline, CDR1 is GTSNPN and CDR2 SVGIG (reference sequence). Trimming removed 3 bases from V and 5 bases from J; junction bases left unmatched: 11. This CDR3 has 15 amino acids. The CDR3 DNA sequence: TGTGCCTGGAGCTCGTTCGGGGGGGGCTGGGAGACCCAGTACTTC. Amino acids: CAWSSFGGGWETQYF.

The CDR3 DNA is TGTGCCAGCAGCCAACTCGGTGAGCAGTTCTTC. Its protein product is CASSQLGEQFF. This chain uses TRBV3-1 (or the pseudogene TRBV3-2) with TRBJ2-1, with D unresolved. Germline V gene data show CDR1 as LGHDT and CDR2 as YNNKEL (reference sequence). CDR3 size: 11 residues. With 2 bases removed from V and 9 bases from J, the gap between germline ends came to 5 bases.

The chain's CDR3 is CASSLVPLDRRTDTQYF. The CDR3 DNA reads as TGTGCCAGCAGCTTAGTACCCCTAGACCGACGCACAGATACGCAGTATTTT. The rearrangement joins TRBV7-8 to TRBJ2-3; no definite D call. This CDR3 contains 17 residues. Deletions cut 1 base from V and 1 base from J, with 15 bases between. Germline lookup yields CDR1 SGHVS and CDR2 FQNEAQ.

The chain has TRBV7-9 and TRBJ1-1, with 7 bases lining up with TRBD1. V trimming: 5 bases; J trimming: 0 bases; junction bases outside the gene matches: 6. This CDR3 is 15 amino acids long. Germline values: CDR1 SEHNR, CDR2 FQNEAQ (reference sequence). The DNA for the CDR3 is TGTGCCAGCAGCCCACAGGGGCCAATGAACACTGAAGCTTTCTTT. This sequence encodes CASSPQGPMNTEAFF.

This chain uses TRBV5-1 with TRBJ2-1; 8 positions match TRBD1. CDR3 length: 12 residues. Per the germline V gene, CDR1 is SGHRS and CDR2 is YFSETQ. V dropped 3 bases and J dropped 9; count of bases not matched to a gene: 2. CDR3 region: CASSSGQGEQFF. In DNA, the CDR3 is TGCGCCAGCAGCTCAGGACAGGGTGAGCAGTTCTTC.

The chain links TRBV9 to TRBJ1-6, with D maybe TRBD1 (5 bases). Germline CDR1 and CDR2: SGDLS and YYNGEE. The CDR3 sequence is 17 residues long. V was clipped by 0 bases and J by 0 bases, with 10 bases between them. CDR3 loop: CASSVDQGSSYNSPLHF. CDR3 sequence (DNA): TGTGCCAGCAGCGTAGATCAGGGCAGCTCCTATAATTCACCCCTCCACTTT.

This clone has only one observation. CDR3 region: CASSRTGGTYEQYF. CDR3 bases: TGTGCCAGCTCACGGACAGGGGGTACCTACGAGCAGTACTTC. The chain has TRBV18 and TRBJ2-7; TRBD1 aligns across 10 bases. V shed 4 bases, J shed 2 bases, and the junction held 2 bases outside the gene matches. The CDR3 runs to 14 residues. Germline assignment: CDR1 KGHSH and CDR2 LQKENI.

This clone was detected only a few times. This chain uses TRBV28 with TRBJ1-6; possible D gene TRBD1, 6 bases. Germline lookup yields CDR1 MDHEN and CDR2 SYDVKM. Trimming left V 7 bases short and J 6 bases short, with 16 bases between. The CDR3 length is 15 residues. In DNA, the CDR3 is TGTGCCAGCATCCCGGGGGGACATCTTAATTCACCCCTCCACTTT. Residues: CASIPGGHLNSPLHF. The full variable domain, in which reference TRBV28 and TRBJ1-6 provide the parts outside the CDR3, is DVKVTQSSRYLVKRTGEKVFLECVQDMDHENMFWYRQDPGLGLRLIYFSYDVKMKEKGDIPEGYSVSREKKERFSLILESASTNQTSMYLCASIPGGHLNSPLHFGNGTRLTVT.

In DNA, the CDR3 is TGCGCCAGCAGCCCTTCAGGGAGGAGGAACACTGAAGCTTTCTTT. This codes for CASSPSGRRNTEAFF. The J gene is TRBJ1-1, the V gene TRBV4-3, with D tentatively TRBD1 (5 bases). Trimming pared 4 bases from V and 1 base from J, leaving 13 bases between. The CDR3 length is 15 residues. Germline lookup yields CDR1 LGHNA and CDR2 YSLEER.

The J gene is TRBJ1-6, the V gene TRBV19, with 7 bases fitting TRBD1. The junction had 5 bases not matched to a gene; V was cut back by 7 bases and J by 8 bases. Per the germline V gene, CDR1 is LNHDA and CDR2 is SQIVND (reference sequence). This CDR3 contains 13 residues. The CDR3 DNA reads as TGTGCCAGTAAGGGGGGACAGCATTCACCCCTCCACTTT. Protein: CASKGGQHSPLHF.

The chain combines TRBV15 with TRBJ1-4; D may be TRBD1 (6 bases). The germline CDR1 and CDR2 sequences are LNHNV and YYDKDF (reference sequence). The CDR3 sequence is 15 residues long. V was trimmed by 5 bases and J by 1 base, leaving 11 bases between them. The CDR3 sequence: CATSLGAGTNEKLFF. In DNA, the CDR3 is TGTGCCACCAGCCTGGGGGCCGGAACTAATGAAAAACTGTTTTTT.

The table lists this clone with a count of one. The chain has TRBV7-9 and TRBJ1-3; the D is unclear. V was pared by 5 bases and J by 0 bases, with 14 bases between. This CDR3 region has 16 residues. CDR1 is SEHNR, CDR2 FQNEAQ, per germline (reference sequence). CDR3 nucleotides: TGTGCCAGCAGCCAAGAGGAGGATTCCTCTGGAAACACCATATATTTT. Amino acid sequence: CASSQEEDSSGNTIYF.

CDR3 in DNA: TGTGCCAGCAGCTTTGGAGGGGGCGATGGCTACACCTTC. This encodes CASSFGGGDGYTF. V and J are TRBV7-2 and TRBJ1-2, with 7 bases fitting TRBD1. J lost 6 bases, V lost 3 bases, and 4 bases had no gene match. In germline, CDR1 is SGHTA, CDR2 FQGNSA. CDR3 size: 13 residues.

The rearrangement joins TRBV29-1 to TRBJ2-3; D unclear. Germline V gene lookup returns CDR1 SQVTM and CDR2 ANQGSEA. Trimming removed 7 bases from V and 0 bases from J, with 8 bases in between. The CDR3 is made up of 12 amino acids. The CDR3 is CSGGPSTDTQYF. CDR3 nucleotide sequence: TGCAGCGGAGGTCCTAGCACAGATACGCAGTATTTT.

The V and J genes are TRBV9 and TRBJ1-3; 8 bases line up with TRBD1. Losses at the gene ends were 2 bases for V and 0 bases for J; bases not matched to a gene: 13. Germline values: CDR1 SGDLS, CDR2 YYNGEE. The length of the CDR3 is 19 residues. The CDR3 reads CASSVGGPGQGNSGNTIYF. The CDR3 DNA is TGTGCCAGCAGCGTGGGGGGGCCCGGACAGGGCAACTCTGGAAACACCATATATTTT.

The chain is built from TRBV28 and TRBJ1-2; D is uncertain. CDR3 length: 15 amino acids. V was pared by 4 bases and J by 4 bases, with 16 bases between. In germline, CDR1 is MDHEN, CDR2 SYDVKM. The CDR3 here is CASSSPPAGGYGYTF. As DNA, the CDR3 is TGTGCCAGCAGTTCCCCGCCCGCGGGAGGCTATGGCTACACCTTC.

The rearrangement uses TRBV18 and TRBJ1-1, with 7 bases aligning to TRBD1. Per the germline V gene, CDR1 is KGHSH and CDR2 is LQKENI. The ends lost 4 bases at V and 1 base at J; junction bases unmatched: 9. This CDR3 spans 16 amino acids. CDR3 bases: TGTGCCAGCTCACTTTTTACCGGGACAGCGAACACTGAAGCTTTCTTT. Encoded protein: CASSLFTGTANTEAFF. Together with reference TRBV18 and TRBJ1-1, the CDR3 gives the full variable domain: NAGVMQNPRHLVRRRGQEARLRCSPMKGHSHVYWYRQLPEEGLKFMVYLQKENIIDESGMPKERFSAEFPKEGPSILRIQQVVRGDSAAYFCASSLFTGTANTEAFFGQGTRLTVV.

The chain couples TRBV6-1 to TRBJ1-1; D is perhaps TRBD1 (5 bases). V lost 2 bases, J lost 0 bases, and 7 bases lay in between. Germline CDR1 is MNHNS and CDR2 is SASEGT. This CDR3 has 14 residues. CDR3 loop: CASSETGLNTEAFF. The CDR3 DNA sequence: TGTGCCAGCAGTGAAACAGGTTTGAACACTGAAGCTTTCTTT.

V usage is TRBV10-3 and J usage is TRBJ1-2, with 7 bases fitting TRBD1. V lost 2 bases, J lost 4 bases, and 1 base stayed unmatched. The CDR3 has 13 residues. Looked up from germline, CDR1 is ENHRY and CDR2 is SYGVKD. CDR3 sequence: CAISEAGGYGYTF. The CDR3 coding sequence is TGTGCCATCAGTGAGGCAGGGGGCTATGGCTACACCTTC.

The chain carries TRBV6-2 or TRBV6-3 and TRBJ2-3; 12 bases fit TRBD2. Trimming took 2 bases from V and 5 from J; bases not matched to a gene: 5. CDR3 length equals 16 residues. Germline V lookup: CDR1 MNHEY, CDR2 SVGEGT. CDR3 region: CASSYGTSGRLDTQYF. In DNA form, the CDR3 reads TGTGCCAGCAGTTACGGTACTAGCGGGAGGTTAGATACGCAGTATTTT.

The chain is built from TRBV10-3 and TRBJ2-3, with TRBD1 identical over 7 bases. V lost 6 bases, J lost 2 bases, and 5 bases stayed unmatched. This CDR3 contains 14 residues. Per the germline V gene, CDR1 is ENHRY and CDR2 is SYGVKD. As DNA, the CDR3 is TGTGCCATCAGGAACAGGGGAGTCACAGATACGCAGTATTTT. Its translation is CAIRNRGVTDTQYF.

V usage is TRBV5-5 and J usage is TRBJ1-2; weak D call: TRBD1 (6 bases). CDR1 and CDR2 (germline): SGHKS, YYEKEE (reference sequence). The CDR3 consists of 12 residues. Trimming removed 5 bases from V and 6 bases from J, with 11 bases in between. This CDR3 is CASSYREHGYTF. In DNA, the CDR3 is TGTGCCAGCAGTTACAGGGAGCATGGCTACACCTTC.

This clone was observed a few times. CDR3 in DNA: TGCAGCGTTACACCCTCGGCGGGGAATGAAAAACTGTTTTTT. Protein product: CSVTPSAGNEKLFF. V gene TRBV29-1 combines with J gene TRBJ1-4; D remains ambiguous. This CDR3 comprises 14 residues. V lost 5 bases to trimming and J lost 5 bases, with 15 bases between them. Germline CDR1 SQVTM, CDR2 ANQGSEA.

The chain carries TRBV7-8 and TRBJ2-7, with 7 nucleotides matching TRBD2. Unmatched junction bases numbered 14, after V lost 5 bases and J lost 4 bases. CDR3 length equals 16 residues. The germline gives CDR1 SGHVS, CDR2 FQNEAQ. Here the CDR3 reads CASSALGGVGKYEQYF. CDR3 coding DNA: TGTGCCAGCAGCGCCCTGGGGGGGGTCGGGAAGTACGAGCAGTACTTC.

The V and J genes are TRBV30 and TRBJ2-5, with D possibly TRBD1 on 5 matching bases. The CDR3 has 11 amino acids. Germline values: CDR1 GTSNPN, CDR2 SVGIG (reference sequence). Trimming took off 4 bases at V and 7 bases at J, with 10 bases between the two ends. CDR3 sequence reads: CAWTGSGTQYF. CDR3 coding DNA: TGTGCCTGGACAGGGTCCGGGACCCAGTACTTC. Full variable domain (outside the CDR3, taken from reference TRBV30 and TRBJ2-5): SQTIHQWPATLVQPVGSPLSLECTVEGTSNPNLYWYRQAAGRGLQLLFYSVGIGQISSEVPQNLSASRPQDRQFILSSKKLLLSDSGFYLCAWTGSGTQYFGPGTRLLVL.

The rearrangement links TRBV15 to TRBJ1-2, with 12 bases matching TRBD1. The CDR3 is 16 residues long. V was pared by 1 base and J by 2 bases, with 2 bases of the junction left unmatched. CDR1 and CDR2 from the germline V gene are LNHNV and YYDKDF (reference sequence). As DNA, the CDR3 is TGTGCCACCAGCAGAGGTGGGACAGGGGGCAACTATGGCTACACCTTC. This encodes CATSRGGTGGNYGYTF. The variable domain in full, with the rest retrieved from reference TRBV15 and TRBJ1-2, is DAMVIQNPRYQVTQFGKPVTLSCSQTLNHNVMYWYQQKSSQAPKLLFHYYDKDFNNEADTPDNFQSRRPNTSFCFLDIRSPGLGDTAMYLCATSRGGTGGNYGYTFGSGTRLTVV.

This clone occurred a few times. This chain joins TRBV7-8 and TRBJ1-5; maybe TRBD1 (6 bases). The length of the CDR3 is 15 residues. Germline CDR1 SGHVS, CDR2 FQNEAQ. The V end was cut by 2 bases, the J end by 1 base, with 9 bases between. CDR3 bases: TGTGCCAGCAGCTTATACAGGGTCAGCAATCAGCCCCAGCATTTT. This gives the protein CASSLYRVSNQPQHF.